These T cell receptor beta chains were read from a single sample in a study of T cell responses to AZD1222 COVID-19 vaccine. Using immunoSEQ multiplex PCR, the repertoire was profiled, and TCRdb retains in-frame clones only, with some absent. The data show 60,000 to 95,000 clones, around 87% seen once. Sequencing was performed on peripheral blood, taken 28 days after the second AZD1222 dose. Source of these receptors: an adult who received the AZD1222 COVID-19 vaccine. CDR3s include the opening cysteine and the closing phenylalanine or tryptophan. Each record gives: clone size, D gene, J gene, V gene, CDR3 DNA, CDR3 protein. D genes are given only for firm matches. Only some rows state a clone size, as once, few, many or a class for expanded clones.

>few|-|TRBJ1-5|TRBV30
TGTGCCTGGAGGGACGGGCGAAGCAATCAGCCCCAGCATTTT
CAWRDGRSNQPQHF
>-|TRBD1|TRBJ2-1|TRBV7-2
TGTGCCAGCAGCCACCCGGGACAGAACAATGAGCAGTTCTTC
CASSHPGQNNEQFF
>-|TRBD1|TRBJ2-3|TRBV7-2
TGTGCCAGCAGCTTAGTAACAGGGGCCACAGATACGCAGTATTTT
CASSLVTGATDTQYF
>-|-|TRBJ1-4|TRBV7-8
TGTGCCAGCAGCTTAGGACGGACAAGGCCCTCAGAAAAACTGTTTTTT
CASSLGRTRPSEKLFF
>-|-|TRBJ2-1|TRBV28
TGTGCCAGCAATCCGAGGGCGGCTGATAATGAGCAGTTCTTC
CASNPRAADNEQFF
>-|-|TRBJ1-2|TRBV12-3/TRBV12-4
TGTGCCAGCAGTTTTGGGTATGGCTACACCTTC
CASSFGYGYTF
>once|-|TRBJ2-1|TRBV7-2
TGTGCCAGCAGCGCCGGACCCATCTTGGATGAGCAGTTCTTC
CASSAGPILDEQFF
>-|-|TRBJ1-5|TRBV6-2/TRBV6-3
TGTGCCAGCAGTTACTTAAAACAGCCCCAGCATTTT
CASSYLKQPQHF
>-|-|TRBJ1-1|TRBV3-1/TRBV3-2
TGTGCCAGCAGCCAAGATGAGGGGGGCCCTGAAGCTTTCTTT
CASSQDEGGPEAFF
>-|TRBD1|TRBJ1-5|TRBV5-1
TGCGCCAGCAGCTTGGAAACAGGGGAAAATCAGCCCCAGCATTTT
CASSLETGENQPQHF
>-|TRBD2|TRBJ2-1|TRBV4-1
TGCGCCAGCAGCCAAGAGGTGACTAGCGGGTTCAATGAGCAGTTCTTC
CASSQEVTSGFNEQFF
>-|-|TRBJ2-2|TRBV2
TGTGCCAGCAGTGAGGGACACCCTACCGGGGAGCTGTTTTTT
CASSEGHPTGELFF
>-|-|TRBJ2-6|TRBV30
TGTGCCTGGAGTGTCGGTGGGGCCAACGTCCTGACTTTC
CAWSVGGANVLTF
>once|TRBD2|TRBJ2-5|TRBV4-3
TGCGCCAGCAGCCAAGATACAACTAGCGGAGAGACCCAGTACTTC
CASSQDTTSGETQYF
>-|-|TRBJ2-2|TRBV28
TGTGCCAGCAGTCCGGAGGAAGGGCAACTTAACACCGGGGAGCTGTTTTTT
CASSPEEGQLNTGELFF
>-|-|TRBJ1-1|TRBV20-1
TGCAGTGCTTGGAGGAACACTGAAGCTTTCTTT
CSAWRNTEAFF
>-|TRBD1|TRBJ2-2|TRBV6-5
TGTGCCAGCAGTAGACAGGGGGCTTTCGGGGAGCTGTTTTTT
CASSRQGAFGELFF
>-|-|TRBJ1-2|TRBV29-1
TGCAGCGTTGAAGATCTTCGGGGGAAATCCTATGGCTACACCTTC
CSVEDLRGKSYGYTF
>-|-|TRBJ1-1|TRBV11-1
TGTGCCAGCAGCCGCGGACGGTTGAACACTGAAGCTTTCTTT
CASSRGRLNTEAFF
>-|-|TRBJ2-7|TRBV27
TGTGCCAGCGGCACCAACTACGAGCAGTACTTC
CASGTNYEQYF
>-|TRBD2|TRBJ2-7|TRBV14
TGTGCCAGCAGCCAAGGGAACGGGGGGAGCCGCTTC
CASSQGNGGSRF
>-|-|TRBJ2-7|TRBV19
TGTGCCAGTAGGAAGACGGACAAGTCCTACGAGCAGTACTTC
CASRKTDKSYEQYF
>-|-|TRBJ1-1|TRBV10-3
TGTGCCATCAAGGACAACCCATTGAACACTGAAGCTTTCTTT
CAIKDNPLNTEAFF
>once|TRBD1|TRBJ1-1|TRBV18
TGTGCCAGCTCACCAACAGGGGACACTGAAGCTTTCTTT
CASSPTGDTEAFF
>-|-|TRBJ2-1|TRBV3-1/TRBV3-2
TGTGCCAGCAGCCAAGAGGGTCTATACAATGAGCAGTTCTTC
CASSQEGLYNEQFF
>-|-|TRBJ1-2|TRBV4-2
TGTGCCAGCAGCCAAGATACAGGCACTAAAGGAGGCTACACCTTC
CASSQDTGTKGGYTF
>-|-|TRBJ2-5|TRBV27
TGTGCCAGCAATACCGGGGGCGCCGGGACCCAGTACTTC
CASNTGGAGTQYF
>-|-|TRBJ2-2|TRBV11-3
TGTGCCAGCCGTCCGAGGACGAACACCGGGGAGCTGTTTTTT
CASRPRTNTGELFF
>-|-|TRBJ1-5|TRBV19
TGTGCCAGGACCGTGGGGGTAAGCAATCAGCCCCAGCATTTT
CARTVGVSNQPQHF
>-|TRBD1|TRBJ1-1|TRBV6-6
TGTGCCAGCAGTCCAGACAGGGGCACCCTAAACACTGAAGCTTTCTTT
CASSPDRGTLNTEAFF
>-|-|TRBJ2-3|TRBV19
TGTGCCAGTAGTATGCTTCGGGGCGATGGTCGAACAGATACGCAGTATTTT
CASSMLRGDGRTDTQYF
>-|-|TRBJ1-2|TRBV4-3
TGCGCCAGCAGCCAAGATCTTCCAGGGGCTTATGGCTACACCTTC
CASSQDLPGAYGYTF
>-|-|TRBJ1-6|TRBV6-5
TGTGCCAGCAGGGACACGGGGGATAATTCACCCCTCCACTTT
CASRDTGDNSPLHF
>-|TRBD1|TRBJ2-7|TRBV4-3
TGCGCCAGCAGCCAAGATGGACAGGGTACCTACGAGCAGTACTTC
CASSQDGQGTYEQYF
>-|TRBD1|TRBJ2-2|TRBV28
TGTGCCAGCAGAAACCGGGACAGGGGTACCGGGGAGCTGTTTTTT
CASRNRDRGTGELFF
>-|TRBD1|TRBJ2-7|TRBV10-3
TGTGCCATCAGGATGACGGGACAGGGCGACGAGCAGTACTTC
CAIRMTGQGDEQYF
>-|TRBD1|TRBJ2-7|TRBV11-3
TGTGCCAGCAGCTTAGGACAGGGATTGGGCGAGCAGTACTTC
CASSLGQGLGEQYF
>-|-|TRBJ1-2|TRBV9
TGTGCCAGCAGCCCTCGCGGAGGATCGGGAGGAGGCTACACCTTC
CASSPRGGSGGGYTF
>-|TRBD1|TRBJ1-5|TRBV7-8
TGTGCCAGCAGCGAAGGGACAGGGAGGGGTAATCAGCCCCAGCATTTT
CASSEGTGRGNQPQHF
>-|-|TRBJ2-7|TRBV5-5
TGTGCCAGCAGCCCAGGACACTTTTTCTCCTACGAGCAGTACTTC
CASSPGHFFSYEQYF
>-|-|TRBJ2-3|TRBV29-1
TGCAGCGTCTTGGCGGGGTACACAGATACGCAGTATTTT
CSVLAGYTDTQYF
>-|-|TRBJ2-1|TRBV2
TGTGCCACCGACCGGACCCAGGACTACAATGAGCAGTTCTTC
CATDRTQDYNEQFF
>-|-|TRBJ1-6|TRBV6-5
TGTGCCAGCTCTCGGCAGGCAGGTTCTGATTTGGGCCTCCACTTT
CASSRQAGSDLGLHF
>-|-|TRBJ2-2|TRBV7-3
TGTGCCAGCAGCCCCGGGACTGTGAACACCGGGGAGCTGTTTTTT
CASSPGTVNTGELFF
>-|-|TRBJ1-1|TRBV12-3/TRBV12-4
TGTGCCAGCAGCAACCAGGAGGGGACTGAAGCTTTCTTT
CASSNQEGTEAFF
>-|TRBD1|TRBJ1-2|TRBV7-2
TGTGCCAGCAGCGTACAGGGGCAAGGCTATGGCTACACCTTC
CASSVQGQGYGYTF
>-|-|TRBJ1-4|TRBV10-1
TGCGCCAGCAGTGAAAGCCATTCAATCGAAAAACTGTTTTTT
CASSESHSIEKLFF
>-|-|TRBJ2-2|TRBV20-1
TGCAGTGCTAGTTTCAGGAGCAACACCGGGGAGCTGTTTTTT
CSASFRSNTGELFF
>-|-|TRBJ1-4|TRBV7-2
TGTGCCAGCAGCCCGACCATCCAGGGTGAAAAACTGTTTTTT
CASSPTIQGEKLFF
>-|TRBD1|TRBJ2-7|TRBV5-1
TGCGCCAGCAGCTTGGTTGGACAGGGGGCATCCGAGCAGTACTTC
CASSLVGQGASEQYF
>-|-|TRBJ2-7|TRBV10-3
TGTGCCATCAGTGATGTCGGAGGGGGTTCCTACGAGCAGTACTTC
CAISDVGGGSYEQYF
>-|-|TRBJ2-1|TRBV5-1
TGCGCCAGCAGCTTGGCCTTGGGATCTGGGGAGCAGTTCTTC
CASSLALGSGEQFF
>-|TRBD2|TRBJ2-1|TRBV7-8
TGTGCCAGCAGCCCACTCGTGGCGGGAGCGGCCCATGAGCAGTTCTTC
CASSPLVAGAAHEQFF
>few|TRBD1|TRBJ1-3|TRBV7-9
TGTGCCAGCAGCCCCGACAGGGCTGGAAACACCATATATTTT
CASSPDRAGNTIYF